A single T cell receptor beta chain is shown here with its context. Its antigen is currently unknown. RNA extraction was followed by reverse transcription into cDNA, which acted as the sequencing template. Data came from immunoSEQ multiplex PCR; TCRdb stores just in-frame clones and leaves some out. The top ten hold roughly 14% of the sample, which has 170,000 or so clones, approximately 59% seen once. The data derive from a study of CD8+ T cells in alopecia areata. Study conclusions and caveats: TCRs were shared less clearly across patients than in mice, possibly for HLA-related reasons. Sequenced scalp T cells also include alphabeta T cells resident in normal skin.

The CDR3 length is 15 residues. Trimming removed 2 bases from V and 6 bases from J; junction bases left unmatched: 8. Per the germline V gene, CDR1 is LGHNA and CDR2 is YNFKEQ. This rearrangement joins TRBV4-2 to TRBJ1-2; 8 positions match TRBD1. Sequences were derived from CD4+ T cells sorted from blood, sampled at week 0. The clonotype comes from a human donor with alopecia areata. CDR3 protein: CASSQSSVTGDGYTF. The CDR3 region has the DNA TGTGCCAGCAGCCAATCTTCCGTGACAGGGGATGGCTACACCTTC.